This T cell receptor beta chain was sequenced for a study of T cell changes during pregnancy in multiple sclerosis. V was clipped by 0 bases and J by 5 bases; unmatched bases: 2. Germline V gene data show CDR1 as SGHRS and CDR2 as YFSETQ. The CDR3 is 14 amino acids. Sequencing was performed with immunoSEQ multiplex PCR; in TCRdb, only in-frame clones are kept and a portion is missing. The data hold over 30,000 clones, with roughly 88% observed a single time. Here the sequenced sample was CD4+ T cells from peripheral blood mononuclear cells, taken before pregnancy. The rearrangement joins TRBV5-1 to TRBJ2-5, with 9 bases aligning to TRBD1. The TCR sequence derives from a female donor with multiple sclerosis, enrolled in a pregnancy study. CDR3 residues: CASSLAGQGETQYF. In nucleotides, the CDR3 is TGCGCCAGCAGCTTGGCCGGACAGGGGGAGACCCAGTACTTC.